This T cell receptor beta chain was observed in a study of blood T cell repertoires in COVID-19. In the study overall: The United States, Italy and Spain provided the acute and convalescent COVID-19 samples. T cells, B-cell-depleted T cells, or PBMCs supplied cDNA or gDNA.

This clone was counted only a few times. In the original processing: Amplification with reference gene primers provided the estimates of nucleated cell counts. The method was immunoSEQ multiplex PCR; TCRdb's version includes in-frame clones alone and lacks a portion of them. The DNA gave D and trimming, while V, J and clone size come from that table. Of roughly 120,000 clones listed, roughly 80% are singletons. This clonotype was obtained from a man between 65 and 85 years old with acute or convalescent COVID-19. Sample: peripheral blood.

The CDR3 DNA reads as TGTGCCAGCAGTTCGGGACAGAGGAACACTGAAGCTTTCTTT. It codes for CASSSGQRNTEAFF. The chain carries TRBV28 and TRBJ1-1, with 7 bases matching TRBD1. The length of the CDR3 is 14 residues. V was clipped by 4 bases and J by 1 base; unmatched bases: 3. CDR1 MDHEN and CDR2 SYDVKM come from the germline V gene.